This T cell receptor (beta chain) was identified in a study of cytomegalovirus exposure and HLA in healthy donors. The study's findings and limits: Previous analysis showed most TCR beta V segments were productive about 87% or about 30% of the time.

Note on this clone: What it recognizes is unknown.

CDR3 length equals 14 residues. The V end lost 5 bases, the J end lost 5 bases, and 19 bases lay between the germline ends. Germline V lookup: CDR1 GTSNPN, CDR2 SVGIG (reference sequence). PCR was performed using 60 Vbeta and 13 Jbeta primers. Repertoires were generated with immunoSEQ multiplex PCR, while TCRdb's copy carries only in-frame clones and drops some. Among 100,000 to 150,000 clones listed, around 72% were seen once. The clonotype originates from a young man in good health and CMV-seronegative. The chain recombines TRBV30 with TRBJ2-7; a possible D gene is TRBD2 (6 bases). Specimen: PBMCs. The CDR3 DNA reads TGTGCCTGGGACCCCCTGGGGGGAGCGAACGAGCAGTACTTC. This codes for CAWDPLGGANEQYF.